The table lists the clone carrying this T cell receptor (beta chain) with many counts. What it recognizes is unknown. The data derive from a study of identical twins. Broader study findings: Conclusions relied on cross-sectional statistical analysis, not following the same donors. Abundant beta clonotypes from cord blood had fewer insertions, unlike memory repertoires, which showed none.

Germline loops: CDR1 LGHNT, CDR2 FRNRAP. The CDR3 has 12 residues. The V and J ends lost 1 base and 9 bases respectively, with 7 bases between them. TCRdb re-analysed the 5' RACE reads in MiXCR, keeping a single row per CDR3 protein. The sample comprises about 570,000 distinct CDR3 sequences, approximately 10% of which are singletons, and under 3.5% rests with the top ten. The sample was also reused in another study, on yellow fever vaccine responses in identical twins.

The TCR originated in a woman under 30 in good health. Sample: PBMCs. The chain has TRBV12-5 and TRBJ2-1; D ambiguous. The CDR3 nucleotides are TGTGCTAGTGGTTTGGAAAAGGGTGAGCAGTTCTTC. Translation gives CASGLEKGEQFF.